The clone carrying this T cell receptor beta chain was picked up many times. The antigen remains undetermined. This entry belongs to a study of response to subunit inactivated influenza vaccine. Study-level points and caveats: Authors suggested each seasonal influenza vaccination recruits few new T cells.

CDR3 length: 12 amino acids. CDR1 is MGHRA, CDR2 YSYEKL, per germline. V was clipped by 1 base and J by 6 bases, with 7 bases between them. TCRdb re-called the RT-PCR reads with MiXCR, one entry per CDR3 protein. The sample consists of just under 250,000 distinct CDR3 sequences, 12% of them appearing once. The clonotype was recovered from a man between 50 and 59 years old who received an inactivated influenza vaccine. V and J are TRBV4-1 and TRBJ2-7, with no clear D. Sequencing was performed on non-naive T cells sorted from PBMCs, taken approximately 15 days before vaccination. This CDR3 reads CASSQGVGEQYF. As DNA, the CDR3 is TGCGCCAGCAGCCAAGGTGTAGGCGAGCAGTACTTC.